This entry concerns a single T cell receptor (beta chain). The sample comes from a study of blood T cell repertoires in COVID-19. Produced via immunoSEQ multiplex PCR; TCRdb's table is partial and in-frame only. The sample shows under 450,000 clones, approximately 86% of them seen only once. The CDR3 covers 14 residues. J gave up 2 bases and V 3 bases, and 4 bases lay outside the gene matches. Germline V gene lookup returns CDR1 LNHDA and CDR2 SQIVND (reference sequence). The chain is built from TRBV19 and TRBJ2-7, with 7 bases identical to TRBD1. Sequencing was done on a sample of peripheral blood. The clonotype was recovered from a woman in her sixties with COVID-19, enrolled during active disease. DNA for the CDR3: TGTGCCAGTAGTATTGGGACAGCTACCTACGAGCAGTACTTC. This sequence encodes CASSIGTATYEQYF.